What follows are 11 T cell receptor beta chains derived from one specimen sequenced in a study of cytomegalovirus exposure and HLA in healthy donors. PCR was performed using 60 Vbeta and 13 Jbeta primers. Clones were sequenced by immunoSEQ multiplex PCR, and TCRdb holds only the in-frame ones, with some missing. The sample has roughly 100,000 clones, 70% to 75% seen once. Sequencing was done on a sample of PBMCs. The receptors derive from a middle-aged man in good health and CMV-seronegative.

The rearrangement uses TRBV7-6 and TRBJ2-1; D ambiguous. V was trimmed by 6 bases and J by 10 bases, leaving 13 bases between them. Germline V CDR1 and CDR2: SGHVS, FNYEAQ. CDR3 length equals 12 residues. This CDR3 reads CASSTLSREQFF. The CDR3 DNA follows: TGTGCCAGCAGTACGCTATCGCGCGAGCAGTTCTTC.

The chain joins TRBV6-1 to TRBJ1-3; possible D gene TRBD1, 5 bases. The CDR3 length is 16 residues. The V end lost 2 bases, the J end lost 0 bases, and 11 bases lay between the germline ends. Looked up from germline, CDR1 is MNHNS and CDR2 is SASEGT. The CDR3 sequence: CASSETGFLSGNTIYF. For the CDR3, the DNA is TGTGCCAGCAGTGAAACAGGCTTCCTCTCTGGAAACACCATATATTTT.

The genes are TRBV14 and TRBJ2-3, with 11 bases identical to TRBD2. Unmatched junction bases numbered 5, after V lost 4 bases and J lost 5 bases. The CDR3 is made up of 15 amino acids. CDR1 and CDR2 (germline): SGHDN, FVKESK. The CDR3 protein is CASSRSGGAKDTQYF. CDR3 bases: TGTGCCAGCAGCCGTAGCGGGGGGGCCAAAGATACGCAGTATTTT.

This chain joins TRBV5-4 and TRBJ2-3; 8 bases fit TRBD2. Germline V gives CDR1 SGHNT, CDR2 YYREEE (reference sequence). V shed 2 bases, J shed 0 bases, and the junction held 14 bases outside the gene matches. The CDR3 sequence is 19 residues long. DNA for the CDR3: TGTGCCAGCAGCTTCCCACTAGCGGAGGGAACTTCTAGCACAGATACGCAGTATTTT. Translated: CASSFPLAEGTSSTDTQYF.

CDR3 coding DNA: TGTGCCGAGGGGACAGGGGGCGCGGAGACCCAGTACTTC. This translates into CAEGTGGAETQYF. The chain recombines TRBV30 with TRBJ2-5; 12 nucleotides match TRBD1. The ends lost 8 bases at V and 5 bases at J; junction bases unmatched: 6. The CDR3 loop spans 13 amino acids. Germline loops: CDR1 GTSNPN, CDR2 SVGIG (reference sequence).

The chain couples TRBV4-1 to TRBJ2-5, with D tentatively TRBD1 (6 bases). This CDR3 region has 13 residues. V lost 6 bases and J lost 7, with 15 bases in between. The V gene's germline CDR1 is MGHRA and CDR2 YSYEKL. CDR3 protein: CASRMEQGATQYF. The CDR3 coding sequence is TGCGCCAGCAGGATGGAACAGGGAGCGACCCAGTACTTC.

In its sample, this clone was seen once. This chain's CDR3 is CSVGGLLNEQFF. The CDR3 DNA reads as TGCAGCGTTGGGGGCCTGTTGAATGAGCAGTTCTTC. The chain is built from TRBV29-1 and TRBJ2-1; D might be TRBD1 (5 bases). The CDR3 is 12 amino acids. Germline CDR1 and CDR2: SQVTM and ANQGSEA. Trimming cost V 4 bases and J 7 bases, with 11 bases left between them.

The CDR3 reads CASSEVGQGVDGYTF. CDR3 nucleotides: TGTGCCAGCAGTGAAGTGGGACAGGGGGTTGATGGCTACACCTTC. The gene calls are TRBV6-1 and TRBJ1-2; the match to TRBD1 covers 11 bases. The V gene's germline CDR1 is MNHNS and CDR2 SASEGT. J lost 6 bases, V lost 1 base, and 4 bases had no gene match. The CDR3 has 15 amino acids.

The chain uses TRBV19 and TRBJ1-4; 9 bases are a match to TRBD1. Per germline, CDR1 LNHDA and CDR2 SQIVND (reference sequence). V lost 5 bases, J lost 4 bases, and 2 bases stayed unmatched. The CDR3 extends over 14 amino acids. CDR3 sequence: CASSRQGGNEKLFF. CDR3 coding DNA: TGTGCCAGTAGTCGACAGGGGGGTAATGAAAAACTGTTTTTT.

The chain employs TRBV7-3 and TRBJ2-5; 7 nucleotides agree with TRBD2. Germline CDR1 SGHTA, CDR2 FQGTGA. Trimming took 4 bases from V and 5 from J; bases not matched to a gene: 7. This CDR3 spans 14 amino acids. The CDR3 protein is CASSSRGSGETQYF. CDR3 nucleotide sequence: TGTGCCAGCAGCTCCCGTGGTAGCGGGGAGACCCAGTACTTC.

This clone showed up just a few times. The chain is built from TRBV2 and TRBJ1-5; 9 nucleotides align to TRBD1. The J segment lost 0 bases and the V segment lost 7 bases, leaving 4 bases of the junction unmatched. CDR1 SNHLY and CDR2 FYNNEI come from the germline V gene. The length of the CDR3 is 15 residues. The CDR3 reads CASTKQGASNQPQHF. For the CDR3, the DNA is TGTGCCAGCACTAAACAGGGGGCTAGCAATCAGCCCCAGCATTTT.